This T cell receptor (beta chain) was profiled in a study of OX40 agonist ivuxolimab in advanced cancers. Concerning the study at large: The costimulatory receptor OX40 (CD134) was targeted by ivuxolimab, a fully human IgG2 agonistic monoclonal antibody. The purpose of peripheral TCRbeta sequencing was to test whether ivuxolimab changed TCR sequence diversity and led to clonal T-cell expansion. Intravenous ivuxolimab was administered to patients every 2 weeks at six dose levels: 0.01, 0.1, 0.3, 1.5, 3 and 10 mg/kg. The paper describes the monotherapy dose-escalation part (N of about 47 patients) of the phase I trial of ivuxolimab. Partial responses occurred in three dose-escalation patients, of whom one had hepatocellular carcinoma and two had cutaneous melanoma. The dose-escalation cohort was roughly 87% male with a mean age of around 62 years, ranging from roughly 23 to 90. Patients were allowed to have had prior anti-PD-1, anti-PD-L1 or anti-CTLA-4 therapy, and less than 45% of the dose-escalation patients had previously received checkpoint inhibitors. Of the roughly 52 dose-escalation patients, hepatocellular carcinoma was present in around 20, melanoma in approximately 15, renal cell carcinoma in 9 and head and neck cancer in 9. Study-wide findings and limitations: After ivuxolimab, CD8+ T cells had more expanded clones than CD4+ T cells on average. Partial responders in the 0.1-3.0 mg/kg groups had among the lowest normalized peripheral clonal expansion, especially among CD8+ T cells. Antigen specificity was not determined for the clonally expanded peripheral T cells. At doses of 0.1 to 3.0 mg/kg, clonal expansion of both CD4+ and CD8+ blood T cells was observed from baseline to week 6. Low levels of normalized T-cell clonal expansion were also seen in some nonresponding patients.

Reading from cysteine to phenylalanine, the CDR3 counts 15 amino acids. The DNA shown is the 45-base CDR3, in frame from base 1. The germline V gene (reference sequence) gives CDR1 as SGHNT and CDR2 as YYREEE. V sheds 4 bases and J sheds 1 base, leaving 13 bases between their ends. As to this clone: Its cognate antigen has yet to be identified. The input lacks base qualities; no much larger clone sits a single base away.

For sequencing of the TCRbeta CDR3 region, genomic DNA was extracted from the sorted cells. The immunoSEQ Assay was used to sequence the TCRbeta CDR3 regions. Sourced from immuneACCESS, this table was stored by TCRdb with only in-frame sequences that have V and J called. A share of the clones is absent; for the studies checked, an unresolved V gene accounts for under half, and the remainder has no known explanation. The sample profile shows over 55,000 clones; about 81% of them were found once. The ten most abundant clones make up 2% to 2.5% of the sample. Patients with a history of autoimmune disease or receiving systemic immunosuppression were excluded from the trial. Peripheral blood for TCR sequencing was collected from all dose cohorts at baseline, on cycle 4 day 1, and on cycle 7 day 1. Samples came from an open-label, multicenter, first-in-human phase I dose-escalation trial of ivuxolimab. Adults with locally advanced or metastatic melanoma, renal cell, hepatocellular, or head and neck squamous cell carcinoma were enrolled in the trial. Before TCR sequencing, CD4+ T cells and CD8+ T cells from peripheral blood were sorted into separate populations.

In this chain, TRBV5-4 is recombined with TRBJ2-3; the D region possibly corresponds to TRBD1 (6 bases align). The TCR comes from an adult with an advanced solid tumor such as melanoma, head and neck, liver or kidney cancer. Sequenced material: CD4+ or CD8+ T cells sorted from blood, taken in a trial of the OX40 agonist ivuxolimab. The CDR3 corresponds to CASSRQELGTDTQYF. Here is the DNA: TGTGCCAGCAGCCGACAGGAGTTGGGCACAGATACGCAGTATTTT. Supplemented by the reference TRBV5-4 and TRBJ2-3 proteins around the CDR3, the complete variable domain is ETGVTQSPTHLIKTRGQQVTLRCSSQSGHNTVSWYQQALGQGPQFIFQYYREEENGRGNFPPRFSGLQFPNYSSELNVNALELDDSALYLCASSRQELGTDTQYFGPGTRLTVL.